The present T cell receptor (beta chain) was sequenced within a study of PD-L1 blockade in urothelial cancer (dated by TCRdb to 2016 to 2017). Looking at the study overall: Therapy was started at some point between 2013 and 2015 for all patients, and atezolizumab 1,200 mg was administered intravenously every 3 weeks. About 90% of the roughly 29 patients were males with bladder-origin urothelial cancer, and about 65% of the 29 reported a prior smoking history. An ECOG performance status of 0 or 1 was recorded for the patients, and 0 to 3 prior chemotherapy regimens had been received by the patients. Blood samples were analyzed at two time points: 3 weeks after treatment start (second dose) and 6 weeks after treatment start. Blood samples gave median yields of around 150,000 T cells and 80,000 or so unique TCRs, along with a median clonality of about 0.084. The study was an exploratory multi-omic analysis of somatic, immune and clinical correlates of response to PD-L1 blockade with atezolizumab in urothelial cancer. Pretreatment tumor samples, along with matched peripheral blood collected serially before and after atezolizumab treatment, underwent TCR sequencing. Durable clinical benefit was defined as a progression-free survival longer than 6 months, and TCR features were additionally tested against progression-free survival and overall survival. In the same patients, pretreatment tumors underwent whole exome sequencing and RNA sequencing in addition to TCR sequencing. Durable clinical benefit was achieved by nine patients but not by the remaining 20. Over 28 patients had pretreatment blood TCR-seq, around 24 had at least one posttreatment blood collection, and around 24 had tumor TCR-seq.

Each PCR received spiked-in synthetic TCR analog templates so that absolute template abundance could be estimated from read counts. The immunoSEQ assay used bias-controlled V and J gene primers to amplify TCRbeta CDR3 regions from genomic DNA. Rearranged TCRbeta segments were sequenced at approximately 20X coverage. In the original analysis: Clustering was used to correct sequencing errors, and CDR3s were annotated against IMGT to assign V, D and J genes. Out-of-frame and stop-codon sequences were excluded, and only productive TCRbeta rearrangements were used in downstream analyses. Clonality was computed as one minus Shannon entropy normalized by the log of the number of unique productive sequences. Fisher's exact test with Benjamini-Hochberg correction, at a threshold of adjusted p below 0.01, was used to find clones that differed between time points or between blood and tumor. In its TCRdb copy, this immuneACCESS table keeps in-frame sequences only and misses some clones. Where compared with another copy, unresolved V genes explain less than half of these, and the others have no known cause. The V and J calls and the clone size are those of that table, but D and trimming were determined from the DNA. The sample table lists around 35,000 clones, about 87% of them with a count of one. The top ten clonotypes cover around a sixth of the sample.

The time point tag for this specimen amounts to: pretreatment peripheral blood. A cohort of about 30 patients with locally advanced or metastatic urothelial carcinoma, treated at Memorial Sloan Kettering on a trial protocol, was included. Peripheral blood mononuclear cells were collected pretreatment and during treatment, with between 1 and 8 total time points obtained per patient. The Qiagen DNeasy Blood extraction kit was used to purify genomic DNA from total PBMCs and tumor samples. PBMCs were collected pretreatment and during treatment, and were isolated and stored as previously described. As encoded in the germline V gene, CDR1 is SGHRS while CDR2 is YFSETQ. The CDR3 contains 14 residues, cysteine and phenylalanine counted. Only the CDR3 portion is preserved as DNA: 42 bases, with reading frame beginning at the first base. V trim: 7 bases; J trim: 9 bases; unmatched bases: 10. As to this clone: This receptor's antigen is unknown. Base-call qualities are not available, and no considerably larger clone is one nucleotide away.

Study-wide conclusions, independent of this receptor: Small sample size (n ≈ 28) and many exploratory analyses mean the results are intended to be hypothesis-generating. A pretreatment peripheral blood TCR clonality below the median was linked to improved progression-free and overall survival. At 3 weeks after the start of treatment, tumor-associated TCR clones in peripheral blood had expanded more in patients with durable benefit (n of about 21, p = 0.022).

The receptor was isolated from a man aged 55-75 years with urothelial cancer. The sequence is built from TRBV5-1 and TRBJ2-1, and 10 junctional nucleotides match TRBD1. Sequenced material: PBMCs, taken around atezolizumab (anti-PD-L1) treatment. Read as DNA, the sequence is TGCGCCAGCCGACCCGGGACAGGGGTCGGTGAGCAGTTCTTC. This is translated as CASRPGTGVGEQFF.